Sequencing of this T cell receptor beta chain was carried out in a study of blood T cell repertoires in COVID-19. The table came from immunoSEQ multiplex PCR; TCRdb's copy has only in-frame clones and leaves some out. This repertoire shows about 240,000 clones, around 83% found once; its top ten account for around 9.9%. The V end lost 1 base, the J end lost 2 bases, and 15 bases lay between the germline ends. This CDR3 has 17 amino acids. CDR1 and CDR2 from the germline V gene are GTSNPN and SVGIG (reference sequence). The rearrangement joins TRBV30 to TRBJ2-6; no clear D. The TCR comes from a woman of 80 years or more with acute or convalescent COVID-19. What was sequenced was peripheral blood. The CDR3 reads CAWSDPFGQTGANVLTF. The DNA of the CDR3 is TGTGCCTGGAGTGACCCGTTTGGGCAGACTGGGGCCAACGTCCTGACTTTC.